These 27 T cell receptor beta chains share one sample of origin, sequenced in a study of regulatory T cells in long-lasting Graves disease. To make TCR beta libraries, researchers used iRepertoire HTBI primers and Arm-PCR of CDR3 regions. TCRdb independently ran MiXCR on the multiplex PCR reads; one entry per CDR3 protein. The sample contains some 490,000 distinct CDR3 sequences, more than 10% of which appear only once. The time point: newly diagnosed GD, antithyroid drugs for less than 3 months. Preparation of the TCR library used RNA extracted from PBMCs. These same records also appear under a second study, on T cells in Graves' hyperthyroidism and ophthalmopathy.

The source material was peripheral blood mononuclear cells (PBMCs), sampled at new diagnosis, from a patient treated with antithyroid drugs. The receptors here all came from a woman in her 30s with Graves disease.

Worth noting for this clonotype: A much bigger clone sits one base away, suggesting this may be a read error. V usage is TRBV2 and J usage is TRBJ2-7; a possible D gene is TRBD1 (5 bases). The CDR3 is made up of 12 amino acids. The germline V gene has CDR1 SNHLY and CDR2 FYNNEI. The ends were cut back, 4 bases at V and 12 bases at J, with 16 bases in the middle. CDR3 in DNA: TGTGCCAGCAGTGTGGCGTGGGGCCAGCGGTACTTC. It yields the protein CASSVAWGQRYF.

In its sample, this clonotype was seen many times. The genes are TRBV2 and TRBJ2-2; 7 nucleotides align to TRBD1. CDR3 length: 15 residues. V was pared by 6 bases and J by 7 bases, with 11 bases of the junction left unmatched. Germline V gene data show CDR1 as SNHLY and CDR2 as FYNNEI. The CDR3, as DNA: TGTGCCAGCAGAAAGGGACAGACCTCCGACGGGGAGCTGTTTTTT. Translating it yields CASRKGQTSDGELFF.

There are many counts of this clonotype. This chain joins TRBV12-3 or TRBV12-4 and TRBJ2-1; TRBD2 is a possible D gene (5 bases). V lost 2 bases and J 4 bases, leaving 24 bases between the germline ends. The CDR3 sequence is 19 residues long. In nucleotides, the CDR3 is TGTGCCAGCAGTTTAATCGCTAGCCGCCGACCTACACGGTACAATGAGCAGTTCTTC. Translated, it gives CASSLIASRRPTRYNEQFF.

This clonotype was seen at least ten times. V gene TRBV11-3 combines with J gene TRBJ2-2; D is perhaps TRBD2 (6 bases). The V and J ends lost 5 bases and 3 bases respectively, with 13 bases between them. The CDR3 runs 15 residues. In germline, CDR1 is SGHNT, CDR2 YENEEA. The CDR3 nucleotides are TGTGCCAGCAGCGGCGGGGACTTTCACACCGGGGAGCTGTTTTTT. Protein sequence: CASSGGDFHTGELFF. The whole variable domain, remainder taken from reference TRBV11-3 and TRBJ2-2, is EAGVVQSPRYKIIEKKQPVAFWCNPISGHNTLYWYLQNLGQGPELLIRYENEEAVDDSQLPKDRFSAERLKGVDSTLKIQPAELGDSAVYLCASSGGDFHTGELFFGEGSRLTVL.

Details on this clonotype: A read error likely explains this, since a far larger clone differs by one base. The chain employs TRBV2 and TRBJ2-1, with TRBD1 matching over 7 bases. The CDR3 length is 13 residues. Germline lookup yields CDR1 SNHLY and CDR2 FYNNEI. Trimming removed 4 bases from V and 13 bases from J; junction bases left unmatched: 10. The CDR3 loop is CASSVQGLETQFF. DNA of the CDR3: TGTGCCAGCAGTGTACAGGGGTTAGAGACCCAGTTCTTC.

At least ten counts were recorded for this clonotype. The CDR3 DNA sequence: TGTGCCAGCAGTGGGTTGCTGCAGTATTTT. Protein product: CASSGLLQYF. The rearrangement joins TRBV2 to TRBJ2-3; D uncertain. Germline CDR1 is SNHLY and CDR2 is FYNNEI. Trimming pared 4 bases from V and 11 bases from J, leaving 7 bases between. This CDR3 region has 10 residues.

This clonotype was seen just once. The chain couples TRBV11-2 to TRBJ2-2, with 8 positions matching TRBD1. J was trimmed by 4 bases and V by 3 bases; bases with no gene match: 4. There are 15 residues in the CDR3. CDR1 is SGHAT and CDR2 is FQNNGV in the germline V gene. The CDR3, as DNA: TGTGCCAGCAGCTTTGGACAGGGTGCCACCGGGGAGCTGTTTTTT. Translation gives CASSFGQGATGELFF. Using reference TRBV11-2 and TRBJ2-2 for the parts outside the CDR3, the full variable domain is EAGVAQSPRYKIIEKRQSVAFWCNPISGHATLYWYQQILGQGPKLLIQFQNNGVVDDSQLPKDRFSAERLKGVDSTLKIQPAKLEDSAVYLCASSFGQGATGELFFGEGSRLTVL.

Details on this clonotype: A much larger clone sits a single nucleotide away, making a read error possible. The J gene is TRBJ2-7, the V gene TRBV7-3, with a weak D call TRBD1 (6 bases). CDR3 length: 13 amino acids. From germline, CDR1 is SGHTA and CDR2 FQGTGA. The CDR3 bases are TGTGCCAGCAGCCCCGACAGGTCTGGCGAGCAGCACTTC. This codes for CASSPDRSGEQHF. Full variable domain (remainder filled in from reference TRBV7-3 and TRBJ2-7): GAGVSQTPSNKVTEKGKYVELRCDPISGHTALYWYRQSLGQGPEFLIYFQGTGAADDSGLPNDRFFAVRPEGSVSTLKIQRTERGDSAVYLCASSPDRSGEQHFGPGTRLTVT.

At least ten counts were recorded for this clonotype. This chain uses TRBV7-9 with TRBJ2-1, with D unresolved. Between the trimmed V and J ends, which lost 5 bases and 5 bases, there was a span of 13 bases. This CDR3 region has 14 residues. CDR1 is SEHNR, CDR2 FQNEAQ, per germline (reference sequence). CDR3 sequence reads: CASSRGAANNEQFF. CDR3 nucleotides: TGTGCCAGCAGCCGAGGTGCGGCTAACAATGAGCAGTTCTTC.

This clonotype was seen many times. The chain links TRBV2 to TRBJ1-5; D remains ambiguous. The germline V gene encodes CDR1 SNHLY and CDR2 FYNNEI. This CDR3 region has 14 residues. V was pared by 1 base and J by 7 bases, with 11 bases between. CDR3 sequence (DNA): TGTGCCAGCAGTGAAGTGGGATCTCGGCAGCCCCAGCATTTT. Translation gives CASSEVGSRQPQHF.

The rearrangement joins TRBV12-3 or TRBV12-4 to TRBJ2-7; possibly TRBD1 for D (6 bases). The V end was cut by 4 bases, the J end by 6 bases, with 13 bases between. This CDR3 is 13 amino acids long. The CDR3 is CASSSRRGLEQYF. The CDR3 DNA sequence: TGTGCCAGCAGTTCCCGCAGGGGCCTCGAGCAGTACTTC.

This clonotype has ten or more counts. The genes are TRBV7-3 and TRBJ2-1, with TRBD2 matching 14 bases. V shed 5 bases, J shed 10 bases, and the junction held 7 bases outside the gene matches. The CDR3 is 15 residues long. CDR1 is SGHTA and CDR2 is FQGTGA in the germline V gene. The CDR3 DNA is TGTGCCAGCAGCCTCAGACTAGCGGGAGGGGGGGAGCAGTTCTTC. This sequence encodes CASSLRLAGGGEQFF.

This clonotype was observed at least ten times. This sequence joins TRBV6-1 and TRBJ2-1, with 9 bases fitting TRBD2. The ends lost 2 bases at V and 8 bases at J; junction bases unmatched: 28. Germline CDR1 reads MNHNS; CDR2 reads SASEGT. The CDR3 runs 22 residues. The CDR3, as DNA: TGTGCCAGCAGTGAACCGGTTGGGGGACTAGCCCTTCGCAATCGAATCAAATATGAGCAGTTCTTC. As protein: CASSEPVGGLALRNRIKYEQFF.

This clonotype was seen ten or more times. In DNA, the CDR3 is TGTGCCAGCAGTCGTCCTTTCGGACAGGGGGCGTCGGGCTACACCTTC. Residues: CASSRPFGQGASGYTF. The chain uses TRBV6-2 or TRBV6-3 and TRBJ1-2; TRBD1 matches at 11 bases. The V and J ends lost 5 bases and 8 bases, in that order; junction bases with no gene match: 13. The CDR3 is 16 amino acids. The germline V gene has CDR1 MNHEY and CDR2 SVGEGT.

In regard to this clonotype: The junction departs from germline at one end; a sequencing error may be responsible. V and J are TRBV20-1 and TRBJ2-1; D might be TRBD2 (6 bases). CDR1 is DFQATT and CDR2 is SNEGSKA in the germline V gene (reference sequence). This CDR3 has 16 amino acids. The CDR3 loop is CSASVPSDYPYNEQLF. DNA of the CDR3: TGCAGTGCTAGTGTTCCCTCGGACTATCCCTACAATGAGCAGCTCTTC.

In this sample, this clonotype turned up many times. The chain uses TRBV3-1 and TRBJ1-1, with D uncertain. This CDR3 region has 14 residues. Germline V CDR1 and CDR2: LGHDT, YNNKEL (reference sequence). Trimming took 0 bases from V and 11 from J, leaving 16 bases between them. The CDR3 loop is CASSQEPFSQKAFF. The CDR3 DNA follows: TGTGCCAGCAGCCAAGAGCCATTCAGTCAGAAGGCTTTCTTT.

This clonotype was observed at least ten times. The chain carries TRBV4-3 and TRBJ1-6; D is uncertain. Per the germline V gene, CDR1 is LGHNA and CDR2 is YSLEER. The CDR3 runs 15 residues. Deletions cut 0 bases from V and 7 bases from J, with 10 bases between. As DNA, the CDR3 is TGCGCCAGCAGCCAAGATATCGCAGAGAATTCACCCCTCCACTTT. Translating gives CASSQDIAENSPLHF.

This clonotype was recorded many times. The rearrangement joins TRBV6-2 or TRBV6-3 to TRBJ2-7, with D possibly TRBD1 on 5 matching bases. CDR1 is MNHEY and CDR2 is SVGEGT in the germline V gene. This CDR3 has 12 amino acids. With 8 bases removed from V and 0 bases from J, the gap between germline ends came to 8 bases. The CDR3 loop is CASGQGSYEQYF. CDR3 in DNA: TGTGCCAGCGGTCAGGGCTCCTACGAGCAGTACTTC.

This clonotype showed up just a few times. The V gene is TRBV19, the J gene TRBJ1-1, with D tentatively TRBD1 (5 bases). The CDR3 has 19 amino acids. Germline lookup yields CDR1 LNHDA and CDR2 SQIVND (reference sequence). Trimming cost V 2 bases and J 4 bases, with 26 bases left between them. The CDR3 nucleotides read TGTGCCAGTAGTATACCCCGGGACTCTATCCTGTTTAGGGGCACTGAAGCTTTCTTT. It yields the protein CASSIPRDSILFRGTEAFF. The full variable domain, rest sourced from reference TRBV19 and TRBJ1-1, is DGGITQSPKYLFRKEGQNVTLSCEQNLNHDAMYWYRQDPGQGLRLIYYSQIVNDFQKGDIAEGYSVSREKKESFPLTVTSAQKNPTAFYLCASSIPRDSILFRGTEAFFGQGTRLTVV.

The table lists this clonotype with many counts. This sequence joins TRBV28 and TRBJ1-6; perhaps TRBD1 as D (6 bases). Trimming shortened V by 6 bases and J by 7 bases, and 16 bases separated the two germline ends. Looked up from germline, CDR1 is MDHEN and CDR2 is SYDVKM. The CDR3 is 15 amino acids. CDR3 loop: CASSFSGRGNSPLHF. Written as DNA, the CDR3 is TGTGCCAGCAGCTTCTCGGGAAGGGGGAATTCACCCCTCCACTTT.

This clonotype occurred many times. The gene calls are TRBV28 and TRBJ2-3; perhaps TRBD2 as D (6 bases). The CDR3 loop spans 13 amino acids. The V end was cut by 5 bases, the J end by 14 bases, with 20 bases between. From germline, CDR1 is MDHEN and CDR2 SYDVKM. The CDR3 here is CASSKGLIPYSYF. For the CDR3, the DNA is TGTGCCAGCAGTAAGGGACTCATTCCATACTCGTATTTT. Using reference TRBV28 and TRBJ2-3 for the parts outside the CDR3, the full variable domain is DVKVTQSSRYLVKRTGEKVFLECVQDMDHENMFWYRQDPGLGLRLIYFSYDVKMKEKGDIPEGYSVSREKKERFSLILESASTNQTSMYLCASSKGLIPYSYFGPGTRLTVL.

A word on this clonotype: This could be a read error, since a much larger clone is one nucleotide away. The CDR3: CASRRRGAGETQYF. DNA for the CDR3: TGTGCCAGCAGGAGACGGGGGGCTGGAGAGACCCAGTACTTC. The genes are TRBV6-1 and TRBJ2-5; D is perhaps TRBD2 (7 bases). This CDR3 spans 14 amino acids. The germline V gene has CDR1 MNHNS and CDR2 SASEGT. Trimming removed 6 bases at V and 4 bases at J, with 15 bases between.

This clonotype was detected ten times or more. The rearrangement uses TRBV29-1 and TRBJ2-7; TRBD1 matches 7 bases. Trimming removed 5 bases from V and 1 base from J; junction bases left unmatched: 5. The CDR3 contains 13 residues. Germline V lookup: CDR1 SQVTM, CDR2 ANQGSEA. Here the CDR3 DNA reads TGCAGCGTTATTCTGACAGGGTCCTACGAGCAGTACTTC. It codes for CSVILTGSYEQYF.

The sample holds many counts of this clonotype. This rearrangement joins TRBV11-1 to TRBJ2-3; D perhaps matches TRBD2 (6 bases). CDR3 size: 15 residues. Germline CDR1 SGHAT, CDR2 FQDESV (reference sequence). V gave up 5 bases and J gave up 0 bases, with 12 bases separating them. CDR3 coding DNA: TGTGCCAGCAGCGCGGGGACCTCTAGCACAGATACGCAGTATTTT. Protein: CASSAGTSSTDTQYF.

This clonotype was recorded many times. The rearrangement joins TRBV20-1 to TRBJ2-2, with a weak D call TRBD2 (5 bases). V was clipped by 5 bases and J by 5 bases, with 12 bases between them. Germline V gene data show CDR1 as DFQATT and CDR2 as SNEGSKA (reference sequence). The CDR3 spans 13 residues. CDR3 DNA: TGCAGTGCTCCCCTGGACTTGACCGGGGAGCTGTTTTTT. Encoded protein: CSAPLDLTGELFF.

This clonotype was recorded many times. The chain has TRBV20-1 and TRBJ2-1, with D perhaps TRBD2 (6 bases). The CDR3 is 15 residues long. V was cut by 6 bases and J by 2 bases, with 17 bases left in between. CDR1 DFQATT and CDR2 SNEGSKA come from the germline V gene (reference sequence). As DNA, the CDR3 is TGCAGTGCGACCCCGCGGGGATTACCCTACAATGAGCAGTTCTTC. Amino acids: CSATPRGLPYNEQFF.

The sample holds many counts of this clonotype. Relative to the germline gene, one junction end is altered; a read error may explain this. The chain links TRBV7-8 to TRBJ2-7; weak D call: TRBD2 (5 bases). The CDR3 runs 14 residues. The germline V gene has CDR1 SGHVS and CDR2 FQNEAQ. CDR3 amino acids: CASSFGGPSSEQYF. In nucleotides, the CDR3 is TGTGCCAGCAGCTTCGGCGGGCCTTCCTCCGAGCAGTACTTC. Drawing the rest from reference TRBV7-8 and TRBJ2-7, the complete variable domain is GAGVSQSPRYKVAKRGQDVALRCDPISGHVSLFWYQQALGQGPEFLTYFQNEAQLDKSGLPSDRFFAERPEGSVSTLKIQRTQQEDSAVYLCASSFGGPSSEQYFGPGTRLTVT.